The TCR beta chain under discussion was sequenced for a study of metastatic and nonmetastatic thyroid tumors. Study-level information: Across peripheral blood and tumor or nodule tissue samples taken from malignant and benign thyroid patients, the repertoires were compared with one another.

Study results and caveats: As reported, TCR beta diversity in blood and tumor was significantly higher in malignant thyroid tumors than in benign nodules.

This clone is termed medium-sized (0.01 to 0.1%). Its antigen is not identified. No treatment of any kind had been given to any patient before thyroid surgery. Original data processing: Clinicopathological groups differed in CDR3, with these differences serving to build a distant-metastasis classifier for papillary thyroid cancer. TCRdb reanalyzed the PCR reads with MiXCR. These V and J calls are TCRdb output, not the study's own analysis. This table has under 45,000 clones, more than 25% appearing once. Per the germline V gene, CDR1 is KGHSH and CDR2 is LQKENI. With V trimmed by 2 bases and J by 5 bases, 3 bases remained unmatched. This CDR3 is built from 15 residues.

The material sequenced was blood. The gene calls are TRBV18 and TRBJ2-7; 13 nucleotides align to TRBD2. The source of this sequence is a male donor with papillary thyroid cancer or a benign thyroid nodule (not recorded which). Some clones in this sample may be carry-over from other donors' samples. The CDR3 region has the DNA TGTGCCAGCTCACCAGGACTAGCGGGAGAAAACGAGCAGTACTTC. This gives the protein CASSPGLAGENEQYF.